This T cell receptor (beta chain) originates from a study of blood T cell repertoires in COVID-19. Whole-study context: T cells, B-cell-depleted T cells, or PBMCs provided the cDNA or gDNA that served as material.

Method: immunoSEQ multiplex PCR; TCRdb's copy keeps in-frame clones and lacks some. The table lists roughly 270,000 clones, approximately 85% of them singletons. This CDR3 comprises 16 residues. Germline values: CDR1 KGHSH, CDR2 LQKENI. V lost 6 bases to trimming and J lost 1 base, with 15 bases between them. The receptor's source is a man aged 45-60 years with active or convalescent COVID-19. The V gene is TRBV18, the J gene TRBJ1-4; a possible D gene is TRBD1 (6 bases). Source material: peripheral blood. CDR3: CASSLLGAGTNEKLFF. The CDR3 coding sequence is TGTGCCAGCTCTCTGTTGGGGGCAGGAACTAATGAAAAACTGTTTTTT.